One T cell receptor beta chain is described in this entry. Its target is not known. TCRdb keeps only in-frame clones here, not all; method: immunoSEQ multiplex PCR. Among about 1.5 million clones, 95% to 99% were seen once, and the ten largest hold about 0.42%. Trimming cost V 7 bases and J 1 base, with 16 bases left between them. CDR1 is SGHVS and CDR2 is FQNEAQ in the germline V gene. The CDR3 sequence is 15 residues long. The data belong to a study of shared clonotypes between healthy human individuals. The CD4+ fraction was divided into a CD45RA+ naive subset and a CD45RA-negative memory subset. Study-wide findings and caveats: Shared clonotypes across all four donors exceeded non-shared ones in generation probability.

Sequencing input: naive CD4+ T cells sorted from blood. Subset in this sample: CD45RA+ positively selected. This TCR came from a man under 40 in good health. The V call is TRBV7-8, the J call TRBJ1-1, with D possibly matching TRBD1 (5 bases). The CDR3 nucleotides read TGTGCCAGCACCCAAGGGCAGGGAAGGAACACTGAAGCTTTCTTT. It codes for CASTQGQGRNTEAFF.